This T cell receptor beta chain was sequenced for a study of cytomegalovirus exposure and HLA in healthy donors. A multiplex PCR was run with 60 Vbeta primers and 13 Jbeta primers. Assay: immunoSEQ multiplex PCR; the TCRdb copy retains only in-frame clones and omits some. The sample lists some 190,000 clones; 81% were seen once. While unrecorded immune exposures were likely, the donors were nominally healthy when sampled. This CDR3 has 13 residues. CDR1 and CDR2 (germline): LNHDA, SQIVND (reference sequence). With 10 bases removed from V and 4 bases from J, the gap between germline ends came to 17 bases.

The sequence derives from a man between 18 and 35 years old in good health and CMV-seronegative. The source material was PBMCs. V usage is TRBV19 and J usage is TRBJ2-7, with D perhaps matching TRBD2 (5 bases). The CDR3 sequence is CATRESDLYEQYF. The CDR3 DNA reads TGTGCCACTAGGGAGTCTGACTTGTACGAGCAGTACTTC.